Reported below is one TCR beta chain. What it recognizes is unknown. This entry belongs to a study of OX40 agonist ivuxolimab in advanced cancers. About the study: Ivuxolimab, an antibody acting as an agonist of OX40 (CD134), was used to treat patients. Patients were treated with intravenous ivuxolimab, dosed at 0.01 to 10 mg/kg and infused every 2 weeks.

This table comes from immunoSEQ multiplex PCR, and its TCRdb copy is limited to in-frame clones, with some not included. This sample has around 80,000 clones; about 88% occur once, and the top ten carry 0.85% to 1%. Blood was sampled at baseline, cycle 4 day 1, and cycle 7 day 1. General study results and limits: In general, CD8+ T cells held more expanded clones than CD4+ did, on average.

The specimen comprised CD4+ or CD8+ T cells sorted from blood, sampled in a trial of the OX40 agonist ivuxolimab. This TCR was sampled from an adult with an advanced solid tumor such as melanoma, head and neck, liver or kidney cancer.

The CDR3 spells CASSLGRQVSNQPQHF. CDR3 nucleotide sequence: TGTGCCAGCAGCTTAGGGCGACAGGTTAGCAATCAGCCCCAGCATTTT. The J gene is TRBJ1-5, the V gene TRBV5-4; TRBD1 might be the D (6 bases). Germline-derived CDR1 and CDR2 are SGHNT and YYREEE (reference sequence). Trimming took 2 bases from V and 0 from J, leaving 12 bases between them. The CDR3 loop spans 16 amino acids. The variable domain in full, completed from reference TRBV5-4 and TRBJ1-5, reads ETGVTQSPTHLIKTRGQQVTLRCSSQSGHNTVSWYQQALGQGPQFIFQYYREEENGRGNFPPRFSGLQFPNYSSELNVNALELDDSALYLCASSLGRQVSNQPQHFGDGTRLSIL.